The 10 T cell receptor beta chains reported below all come from one sample, sequenced in a study of CD8+CD57+ T cells in acquired aplastic anemia. Researchers used genomic DNA as the template to profile TCR beta VDJ and CDR3. Each CDR3 protein is one row after TCRdb ran MiXCR on the reads. The sample shows around 180,000 distinct CDR3 sequences, around 60% of them seen only once. Specimen: sorted CD4+, CD8+, or CD8+CD57+ T cells (not recorded which) from PBMCs. The receptors were sampled from a human donor in good health.

This clonotype was detected only once. The chain is built from TRBV2 and TRBJ1-5; D is possibly TRBD1 (5 bases). The CDR3 contains 18 residues. Trimming took 4 bases from V and 6 from J, leaving 25 bases between them. Germline CDR1 SNHLY, CDR2 FYNNEI. The CDR3 DNA follows: TGTGCCAGCAGTGGGGGCAGGGATTATGGTACGTGGGGTCAGCCCCAGCATTTT. As protein: CASSGGRDYGTWGQPQHF.

This rearrangement joins TRBV14 to TRBJ2-7; D gene uncertain. V lost 6 bases and J lost 5, with 8 bases in between. Per the germline V gene, CDR1 is SGHDN and CDR2 is FVKESK. The CDR3 is 11 amino acids. CDR3 nucleotides: TGTGCCAGCAGTATAGGAGACGAGCAGTACTTC. Its translation: CASSIGDEQYF.

V gene TRBV7-3 combines with J gene TRBJ2-2; 7 bases align to TRBD1. With 5 bases clipped from V and 0 bases from J, the junction kept 6 bases outside the gene matches. The CDR3 extends over 16 amino acids. Germline CDR1 reads SGHTA; CDR2 reads FQGTGA. The CDR3 nucleotides read TGTGCCAGCAGCAAGACAGGGCCCACGAACACCGGGGAGCTGTTTTTT. Amino acids: CASSKTGPTNTGELFF. The full variable domain, rest sourced from reference TRBV7-3 and TRBJ2-2, is GAGVSQTPSNKVTEKGKYVELRCDPISGHTALYWYRQSLGQGPEFLIYFQGTGAADDSGLPNDRFFAVRPEGSVSTLKIQRTERGDSAVYLCASSKTGPTNTGELFFGEGSRLTVL.

This clonotype was observed many times. This chain uses TRBV6-6 with TRBJ2-7; D might be TRBD1 (6 bases). With 2 bases removed from V and 2 bases from J, the gap between germline ends came to 7 bases. This CDR3 has 13 residues. Germline V gene data show CDR1 as MNHNY and CDR2 as SVGAGI (reference sequence). The CDR3 protein is CASSYAGAYEQYF. The CDR3 DNA follows: TGTGCCAGCAGTTACGCAGGGGCCTACGAGCAGTACTTC.

This clonotype was picked up many times. The V call is TRBV19, the J call TRBJ2-1; 10 bases are shared with TRBD1. The CDR3 length is 16 residues. Germline lookup yields CDR1 LNHDA and CDR2 SQIVND (reference sequence). V lost 3 bases, J lost 4 bases, and 6 bases stayed unmatched. CDR3 DNA sequence: TGTGCCAGTAGTATTGTGTTGGGACAGGGGTACAATGAGCAGTTCTTC. Protein sequence: CASSIVLGQGYNEQFF.

The chain joins TRBV19 to TRBJ1-5, with 8 bases identical to TRBD1. Per the germline V gene, CDR1 is LNHDA and CDR2 is SQIVND (reference sequence). This CDR3 contains 15 residues. With V trimmed by 4 bases and J by 3 bases, 5 bases remained unmatched. The CDR3 region is CASSTTGAYNQPQHF. The DNA of the CDR3 is TGTGCCAGTAGTACGACAGGGGCCTACAATCAGCCCCAGCATTTT.

This chain joins TRBV2 and TRBJ2-2, with D perhaps matching TRBD1 (5 bases). V lost 6 bases, J lost 0 bases, and 11 bases lay in between. CDR3 size: 15 residues. CDR1 is SNHLY and CDR2 is FYNNEI in the germline V gene. The DNA for the CDR3 is TGTGCCAGCAGGTTTTGGACAACGAACACCGGGGAGCTGTTTTTT. As protein: CASRFWTTNTGELFF.

This chain uses TRBV2 with TRBJ2-7; weak D call: TRBD1 (6 bases). The germline V gene encodes CDR1 SNHLY and CDR2 FYNNEI. The V end lost 11 bases, the J end lost 5 bases, and 13 bases lay between the germline ends. This CDR3 has 11 residues. The CDR3 reads CACTGFNEQYF. The CDR3, as DNA: TGTGCCTGCACAGGGTTCAACGAGCAGTACTTC.

This clonotype was counted many times. The V and J genes are TRBV27 and TRBJ2-7; the D gene could be TRBD1 or TRBD2 (5 bases each). The CDR3 is made up of 13 amino acids. Trimming pared 4 bases from V and 7 bases from J, leaving 14 bases between. Germline CDR1 is MNHEY and CDR2 is SMNVEV (reference sequence). CDR3 nucleotides: TGTGCCAGCAGTTGGGGGACCGAGAGGGAGCAGTACTTC. This codes for CASSWGTEREQYF.

V is TRBV20-1 and J is TRBJ1-6; D is undetermined. The CDR3 is made up of 12 amino acids. The germline gives CDR1 DFQATT, CDR2 SNEGSKA (reference sequence). The V gene lost 6 bases and the J gene lost 8 bases, with 11 bases spanning the gap. CDR3 coding DNA: TGCAGTGCACAGTCCTGGGATTCACCCCTCCACTTT. It codes for CSAQSWDSPLHF.